This passage covers 20 T cell receptor beta chains from one sample sequenced in a study of blood T cell repertoires in COVID-19. The protocol was immunoSEQ multiplex PCR, while the TCRdb copy is restricted to in-frame clones and leaves out a portion. The data hold about 140,000 clones, with less than 90% observed a single time. The sample comprised peripheral blood. These receptors came from a human donor with COVID-19, enrolled during active disease. The donor label of this sample is uncertain.

V usage is TRBV6-5 and J usage is TRBJ1-5; D unclear. CDR3 length equals 15 residues. Trimming took off 8 bases at V and 6 bases at J, with 20 bases between the two ends. The germline V gene encodes CDR1 MNHEY and CDR2 SVGAGI. The CDR3 is CASGLRRGESQPQHF. The CDR3 nucleotides read TGTGCCAGCGGACTCCGGCGGGGAGAGAGTCAGCCCCAGCATTTT.

J is TRBJ1-1 and V is TRBV28; 8 bases fit TRBD1. Germline trimming cut 6 bases from V and 4 bases from J; bases unmatched to any gene: 10. The CDR3 contains 15 residues. CDR1 is MDHEN and CDR2 is SYDVKM in the germline V gene. The CDR3 coding sequence is TGTGCCAGCAGATATACAGGGGGTCTGGGCACTGAAGCTTTCTTT. It codes for CASRYTGGLGTEAFF.

The chain recombines TRBV2 with TRBJ2-7, with TRBD1 identical over 8 bases. Germline V CDR1 and CDR2: SNHLY, FYNNEI. The CDR3 totals 13 residues. The junction had 7 bases not matched to a gene; V was cut back by 8 bases and J by 4 bases. CDR3 nucleotides: TGTGCCAGCGGACGGACAGGGAGGTACGAGCAGTACTTC. This codes for CASGRTGRYEQYF.

The genes are TRBV2 and TRBJ1-1; D gene ambiguous. Germline CDR1 and CDR2: SNHLY and FYNNEI. CDR3 size: 13 residues. The V gene lost 8 bases and the J gene lost 6 bases, with 16 bases spanning the gap. The CDR3 nucleotides read TGTGCCAGCTCCCCATCGGAGAGGGCTGAAGCTTTCTTT. Amino acid sequence: CASSPSERAEAFF.

J is TRBJ2-1 and V is TRBV11-2; no clear D. CDR3 length: 13 amino acids. Trimming took off 1 base at V and 7 bases at J, with 8 bases between the two ends. Germline CDR1 is SGHAT and CDR2 is FQNNGV. CDR3 DNA: TGTGCCAGCAGCTTAGGAATCGAGAATGAGCAGTTCTTC. Translating gives CASSLGIENEQFF.

This clone has a count of ten or more. The V and J genes are TRBV18 and TRBJ1-1; D remains ambiguous. CDR1 and CDR2 (germline): KGHSH, LQKENI. The CDR3 is 13 amino acids. Trimming removed 2 bases from V and 1 base from J, with 5 bases in between. The CDR3 nucleotides are TGTGCCAGCTCACCAGACAAGAACACTGAAGCTTTCTTT. Its protein product is CASSPDKNTEAFF.

This chain connects TRBV12-3 or TRBV12-4 to TRBJ2-1; weak D call: TRBD1 (6 bases). CDR3 length: 13 amino acids. The germline V and J ends were trimmed by 4 bases and 11 bases, with 15 bases remaining between them. DNA for the CDR3: TGTGCCAGCAGTTGGAGACAGGTTGATCAGCAGTTCTTC. It yields the protein CASSWRQVDQQFF.

V is TRBV6-5 and J is TRBJ2-7; D not resolved. V lost 0 bases, J lost 4 bases, and 4 bases lay in between. Germline V gene sequence: CDR1 MNHEY, CDR2 SVGAGI. The CDR3 is made up of 12 amino acids. Here the CDR3 reads CASSYSRYEQYF. The CDR3, as DNA: TGTGCCAGCAGTTACTCGAGGTACGAGCAGTACTTC.

The J gene is TRBJ2-3, the V gene TRBV12-3 or TRBV12-4; D is unclear. CDR3 size: 12 residues. Trimming cost V 5 bases and J 7 bases, with 10 bases left between them. CDR3 nucleotides: TGTGCCAGCAGTCTCCAAGCGAATACGCAGTATTTT. It encodes CASSLQANTQYF.

This chain links TRBV7-9 with TRBJ2-1; D gene unclear. Between the trimmed V and J ends, which lost 4 bases and 0 bases, there was a span of 13 bases. The length of the CDR3 is 16 residues. The germline CDR1 and CDR2 sequences are SEHNR and FQNEAQ (reference sequence). The CDR3 nucleotides are TGTGCCAGCAGCTCCCCTGGCCTTTCCTCCTACAATGAGCAGTTCTTC. It encodes CASSSPGLSSYNEQFF.

This clone was picked up a small number of times. In DNA, the CDR3 is TGTGCCAGCAGCCTCGCAGGCCTGTATGATACGCAGTATTTT. The encoded protein is CASSLAGLYDTQYF. The chain has TRBV7-2 and TRBJ2-3; D gene uncertain. The length of the CDR3 is 14 residues. Germline CDR1 SGHTA, CDR2 FQGNSA. V dropped 5 bases and J dropped 6 bases, with 15 bases sitting between them.

This chain joins TRBV19 and TRBJ1-4; 7 nucleotides match TRBD1. V gave up 10 bases and J gave up 7 bases; unmatched junction bases: 9. Germline CDR1 and CDR2: LNHDA and SQIVND (reference sequence). The CDR3 totals 13 residues. The CDR3 loop reads CATSGQRGEKLFF. CDR3 nucleotides: TGTGCCACCTCGGGACAGCGAGGTGAAAAACTGTTTTTT.

This clone appeared a single time. The chain couples TRBV6-1 to TRBJ2-7; the match to TRBD2 covers 14 bases. The CDR3 totals 16 residues. Unmatched junction bases numbered 2, after V lost 2 bases and J lost 2 bases. In germline, CDR1 is MNHNS, CDR2 SASEGT. In DNA, the CDR3 is TGTGCCAGCAGTGAAAGGGGACTAGCGGGAGCCTACGAGCAGTACTTC. The encoded protein is CASSERGLAGAYEQYF.

V usage is TRBV7-9 and J usage is TRBJ2-5, with 8 bases matching TRBD2. V shed 6 bases and J 2 bases; nucleotides not matched to a gene: 8. CDR3 length: 15 amino acids. Per the germline V gene, CDR1 is SEHNR and CDR2 is FQNEAQ (reference sequence). The CDR3 reads CASRRGVVLQETQYF. CDR3 nucleotide sequence: TGTGCCAGCAGGCGGGGGGTGGTCCTACAAGAGACCCAGTACTTC.

The CDR3 sequence: CASSLELSYEQYF. In nucleotides, the CDR3 is TGTGCCAGCAGCTTAGAGTTGAGCTACGAGCAGTACTTC. This rearrangement joins TRBV11-2 to TRBJ2-7; no clear D gene. V lost 0 bases, J lost 3 bases, and 6 bases lay in between. This CDR3 region has 13 residues. Germline CDR1 SGHAT, CDR2 FQNNGV. Drawing the rest from reference TRBV11-2 and TRBJ2-7, the complete variable domain is EAGVAQSPRYKIIEKRQSVAFWCNPISGHATLYWYQQILGQGPKLLIQFQNNGVVDDSQLPKDRFSAERLKGVDSTLKIQPAKLEDSAVYLCASSLELSYEQYFGPGTRLTVT.

The chain uses TRBV9 and TRBJ2-5; tentative D call: TRBD1 (6 bases). The CDR3 is made up of 15 amino acids. Per the germline V gene, CDR1 is SGDLS and CDR2 is YYNGEE. The germline V and J ends were trimmed by 0 bases and 2 bases, with 11 bases remaining between them. CDR3 sequence (DNA): TGTGCCAGCAGCGTAGGGGACAACCGTCAAGAGACCCAGTACTTC. Encoded protein: CASSVGDNRQETQYF.

This chain uses TRBV20-1 with TRBJ2-1; no clear D gene. There are 10 residues in the CDR3. The germline V gene encodes CDR1 DFQATT and CDR2 SNEGSKA (reference sequence). The V and J ends lost 6 bases and 8 bases respectively, with 8 bases between them. The CDR3 DNA reads TGCAGTGCCTTAGTAGATGAGCAGTTCTTC. Its protein is CSALVDEQFF.

This rearrangement joins TRBV5-1 to TRBJ1-2; 10 nucleotides align to TRBD1. The germline CDR1 and CDR2 sequences are SGHRS and YFSETQ. The CDR3 is 15 residues long. V dropped 0 bases and J dropped 3; count of bases not matched to a gene: 2. This CDR3 is CASSLGQGADYGYTF. CDR3 sequence (DNA): TGCGCCAGCAGCTTGGGACAGGGGGCCGACTATGGCTACACCTTC.

V gene TRBV9 combines with J gene TRBJ1-2; 8 nucleotides match TRBD1. With V trimmed by 5 bases and J by 4 bases, 7 bases remained unmatched. The CDR3 is 14 amino acids. CDR1 and CDR2 from the germline V gene are SGDLS and YYNGEE. CDR3 nucleotide sequence: TGTGCCAGCAGTCCAGACAGGGGAAGCTATGGCTACACCTTC. It codes for CASSPDRGSYGYTF.

Ten or more counts support this clone. V is TRBV28 and J is TRBJ1-1, with D perhaps TRBD1 (6 bases). Per germline, CDR1 MDHEN and CDR2 SYDVKM. This CDR3 has 14 amino acids. V lost 5 bases and J 3 bases, leaving 13 bases between the germline ends. The CDR3 DNA reads as TGTGCCAGCAGTCCACAGGGTCGATACACTGAAGCTTTCTTT. The encoded protein is CASSPQGRYTEAFF.